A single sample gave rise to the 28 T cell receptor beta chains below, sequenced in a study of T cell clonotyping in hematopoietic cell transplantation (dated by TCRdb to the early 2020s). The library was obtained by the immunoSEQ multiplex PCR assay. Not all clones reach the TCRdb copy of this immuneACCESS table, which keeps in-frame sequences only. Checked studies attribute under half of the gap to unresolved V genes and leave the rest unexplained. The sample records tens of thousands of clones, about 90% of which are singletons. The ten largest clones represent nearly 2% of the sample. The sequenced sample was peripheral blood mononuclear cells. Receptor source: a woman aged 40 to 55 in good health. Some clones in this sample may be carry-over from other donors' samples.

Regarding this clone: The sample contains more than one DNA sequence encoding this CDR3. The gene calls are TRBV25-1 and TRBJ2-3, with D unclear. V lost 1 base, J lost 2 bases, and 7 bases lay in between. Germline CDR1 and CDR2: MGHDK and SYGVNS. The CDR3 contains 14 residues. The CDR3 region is CASSEFSLTDTQYF. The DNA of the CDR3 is TGTGCCAGCAGTGAATTCAGCCTCACAGATACGCAGTATTTT.

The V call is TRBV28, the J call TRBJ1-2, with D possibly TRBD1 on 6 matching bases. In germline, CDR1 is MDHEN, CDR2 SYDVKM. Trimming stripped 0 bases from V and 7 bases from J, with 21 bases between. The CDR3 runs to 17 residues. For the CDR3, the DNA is TGTGCCAGCAGTTTATGGGGAAGTATCAGAGGGGGGCCTGGCTACACCTTC. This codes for CASSLWGSIRGGPGYTF.

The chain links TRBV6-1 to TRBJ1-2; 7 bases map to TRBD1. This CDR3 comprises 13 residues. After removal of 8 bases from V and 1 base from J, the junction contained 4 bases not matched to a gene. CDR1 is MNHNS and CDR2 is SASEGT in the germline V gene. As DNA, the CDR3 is TGTGCCAGCCGACAGGGTGATAACTATGGCTACACCTTC. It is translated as CASRQGDNYGYTF.

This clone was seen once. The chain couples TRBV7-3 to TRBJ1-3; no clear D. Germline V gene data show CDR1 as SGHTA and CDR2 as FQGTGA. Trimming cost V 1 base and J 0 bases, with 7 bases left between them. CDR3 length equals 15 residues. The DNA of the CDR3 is TGTGCCAGCAGCTTAAATGGGGACTCTGGAAACACCATATATTTT. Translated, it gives CASSLNGDSGNTIYF.

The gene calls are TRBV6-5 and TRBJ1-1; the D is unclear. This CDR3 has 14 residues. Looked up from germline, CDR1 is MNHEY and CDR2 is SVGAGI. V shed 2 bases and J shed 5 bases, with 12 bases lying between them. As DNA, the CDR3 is TGTGCCAGCAGTTACCGGTTCATGGAGACTGAAGCTTTCTTT. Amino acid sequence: CASSYRFMETEAFF.

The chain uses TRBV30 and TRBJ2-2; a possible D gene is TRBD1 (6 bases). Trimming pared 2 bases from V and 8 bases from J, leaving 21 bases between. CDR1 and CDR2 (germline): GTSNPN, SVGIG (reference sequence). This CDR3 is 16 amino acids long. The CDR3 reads CAWSQLGAWALGELFF. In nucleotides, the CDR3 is TGTGCCTGGAGTCAACTGGGGGCTTGGGCCCTTGGGGAGCTGTTTTTT.

CDR3 coding DNA: TGTGCCAGCAGCTTAGCTCCAGGGAGCGCGGGAGAGCAGTACTTC. Amino acids: CASSLAPGSAGEQYF. The genes are TRBV11-2 and TRBJ2-7; maybe TRBD2 (6 bases). CDR3 length equals 15 residues. Germline lookup yields CDR1 SGHAT and CDR2 FQNNGV. Trimming cost V 1 base and J 7 bases, with 17 bases left between them.

The CDR3 spells CASRFGERAGGYTF. In nucleotides, the CDR3 is TGTGCCAGCCGATTTGGAGAGCGGGCCGGAGGCTACACCTTC. The rearrangement uses TRBV27 and TRBJ1-2; D not certain. This CDR3 has 14 residues. CDR1 MNHEY and CDR2 SMNVEV come from the germline V gene (reference sequence). The germline V and J ends were trimmed by 8 bases and 8 bases, with 21 bases remaining between them.

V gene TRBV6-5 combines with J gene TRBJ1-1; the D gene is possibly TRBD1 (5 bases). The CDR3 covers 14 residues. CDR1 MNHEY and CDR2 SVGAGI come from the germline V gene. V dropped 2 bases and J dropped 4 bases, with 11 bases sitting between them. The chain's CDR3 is CASSYGVRGTEAFF. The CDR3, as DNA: TGTGCCAGCAGTTACGGCGTGAGGGGCACTGAAGCTTTCTTT.

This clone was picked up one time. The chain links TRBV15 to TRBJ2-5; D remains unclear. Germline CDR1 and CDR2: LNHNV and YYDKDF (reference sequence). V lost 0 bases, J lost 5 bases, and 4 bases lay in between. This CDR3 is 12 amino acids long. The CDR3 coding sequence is TGTGCCACCAGCAGAGATCCGGAGACCCAGTACTTC. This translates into CATSRDPETQYF.

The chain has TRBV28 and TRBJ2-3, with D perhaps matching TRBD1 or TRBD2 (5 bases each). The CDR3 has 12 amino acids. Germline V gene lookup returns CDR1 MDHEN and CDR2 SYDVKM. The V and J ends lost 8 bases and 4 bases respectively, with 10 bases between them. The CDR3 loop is CASEGLADTQYF. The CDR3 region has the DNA TGTGCCAGCGAGGGGTTAGCAGATACGCAGTATTTT.

In DNA, the CDR3 is TGTGCCAGCAGCTTGCGACAGGGGGGGAGCGGGGAGCTGTTTTTT. Translating gives CASSLRQGGSGELFF. V and J are TRBV7-2 and TRBJ2-2; 9 nucleotides line up with TRBD1. The CDR3 loop spans 15 amino acids. Germline V gene lookup returns CDR1 SGHTA and CDR2 FQGNSA. The trim removed 3 bases at V and 7 bases at J, leaving 6 bases unmatched.

The CDR3 sequence is CAWSPTVNTQYF. The CDR3 nucleotides read TGTGCCTGGAGTCCGACAGTGAATACGCAGTATTTT. The gene calls are TRBV30 and TRBJ2-3, with D possibly being TRBD1 (5 bases). Germline V gene sequence: CDR1 GTSNPN, CDR2 SVGIG (reference sequence). This CDR3 is built from 12 residues. The V end was cut by 2 bases, the J end by 7 bases, with 10 bases between.

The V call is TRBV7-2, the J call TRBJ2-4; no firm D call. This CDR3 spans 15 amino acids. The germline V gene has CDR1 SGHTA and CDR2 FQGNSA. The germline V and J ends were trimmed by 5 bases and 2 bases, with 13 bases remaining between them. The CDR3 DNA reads TGTGCCAGCAGCCCCCAGTCGGGTCCCAAAAACATTCAGTACTTC. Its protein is CASSPQSGPKNIQYF. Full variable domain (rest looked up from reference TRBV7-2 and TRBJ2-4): GAGVSQSPSNKVTEKGKDVELRCDPISGHTALYWYRQSLGQGLEFLIYFQGNSAPDKSGLPSDRFSAERTGGSVSTLTIQRTQQEDSAVYLCASSPQSGPKNIQYFGAGTRLSVL.

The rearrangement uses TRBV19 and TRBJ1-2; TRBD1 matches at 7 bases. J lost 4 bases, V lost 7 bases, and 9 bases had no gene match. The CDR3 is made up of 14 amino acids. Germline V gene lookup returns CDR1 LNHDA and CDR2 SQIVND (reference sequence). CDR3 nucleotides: TGTGCCAGTACCCCGACAGGGTTCGGCTATGGCTACACCTTC. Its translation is CASTPTGFGYGYTF. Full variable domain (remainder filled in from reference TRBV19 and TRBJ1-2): DGGITQSPKYLFRKEGQNVTLSCEQNLNHDAMYWYRQDPGQGLRLIYYSQIVNDFQKGDIAEGYSVSREKKESFPLTVTSAQKNPTAFYLCASTPTGFGYGYTFGSGTRLTVV.

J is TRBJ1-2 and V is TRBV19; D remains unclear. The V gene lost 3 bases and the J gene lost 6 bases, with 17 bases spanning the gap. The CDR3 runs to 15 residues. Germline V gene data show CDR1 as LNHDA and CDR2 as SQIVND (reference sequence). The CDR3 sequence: CASSIKGPWEDGYTF. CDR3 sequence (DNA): TGTGCCAGTAGTATTAAAGGCCCGTGGGAGGATGGCTACACCTTC. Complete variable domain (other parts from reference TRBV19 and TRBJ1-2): DGGITQSPKYLFRKEGQNVTLSCEQNLNHDAMYWYRQDPGQGLRLIYYSQIVNDFQKGDIAEGYSVSREKKESFPLTVTSAQKNPTAFYLCASSIKGPWEDGYTFGSGTRLTVV.

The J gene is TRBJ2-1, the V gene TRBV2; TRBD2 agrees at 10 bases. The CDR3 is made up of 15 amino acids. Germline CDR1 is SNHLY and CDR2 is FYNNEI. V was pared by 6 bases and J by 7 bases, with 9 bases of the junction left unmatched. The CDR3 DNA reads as TGTGCCAGCAGAGTCACTAGCGGGAAAGGTAATGAGCAGTTCTTC. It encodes CASRVTSGKGNEQFF.

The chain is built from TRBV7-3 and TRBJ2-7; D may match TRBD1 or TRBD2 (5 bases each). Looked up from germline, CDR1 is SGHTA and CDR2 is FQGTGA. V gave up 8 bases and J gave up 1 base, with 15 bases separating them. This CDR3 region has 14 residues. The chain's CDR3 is CASASGDASYEQYF. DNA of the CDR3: TGTGCCAGCGCGTCCGGGGACGCGTCCTACGAGCAGTACTTC.

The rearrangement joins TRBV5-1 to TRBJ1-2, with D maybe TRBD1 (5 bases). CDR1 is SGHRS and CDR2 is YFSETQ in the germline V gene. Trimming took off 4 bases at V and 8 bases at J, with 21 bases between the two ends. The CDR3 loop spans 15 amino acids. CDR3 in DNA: TGCGCCAGCAGCCCCTCGGGACCCGCGGGCTGGGGCTACACCTTC. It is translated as CASSPSGPAGWGYTF.

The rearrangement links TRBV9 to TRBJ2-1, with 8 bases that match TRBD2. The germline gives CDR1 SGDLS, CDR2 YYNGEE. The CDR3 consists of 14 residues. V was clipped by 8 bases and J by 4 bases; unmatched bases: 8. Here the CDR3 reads CASTPGLVYNEQFF. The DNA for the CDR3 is TGTGCCAGTACCCCGGGACTAGTATACAATGAGCAGTTCTTC.

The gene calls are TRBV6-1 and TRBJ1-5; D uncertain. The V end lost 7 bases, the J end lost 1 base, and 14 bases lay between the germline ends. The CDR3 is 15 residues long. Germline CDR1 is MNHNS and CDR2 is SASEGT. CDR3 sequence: CASTPSRGSNQPQHF. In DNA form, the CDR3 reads TGTGCCAGCACCCCTTCCCGTGGGAGCAATCAGCCCCAGCATTTT.

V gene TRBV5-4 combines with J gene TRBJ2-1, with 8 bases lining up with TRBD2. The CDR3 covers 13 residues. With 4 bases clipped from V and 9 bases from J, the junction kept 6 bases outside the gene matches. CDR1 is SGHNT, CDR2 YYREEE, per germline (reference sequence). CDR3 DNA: TGTGCCAGCAGCGCGGGCGGGGGGAGTGAGCAGTTCTTC. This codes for CASSAGGGSEQFF. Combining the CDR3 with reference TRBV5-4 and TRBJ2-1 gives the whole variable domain ETGVTQSPTHLIKTRGQQVTLRCSSQSGHNTVSWYQQALGQGPQFIFQYYREEENGRGNFPPRFSGLQFPNYSSELNVNALELDDSALYLCASSAGGGSEQFFGPGTRLTVL.

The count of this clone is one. The CDR3 region is CASSQGGRTGSTDTQYF. DNA for the CDR3: TGCGCCAGCAGCCAAGGAGGACGGACAGGTAGCACAGATACGCAGTATTTT. The gene calls are TRBV4-1 and TRBJ2-3; 7 bases are a match to TRBD1. Germline V gene lookup returns CDR1 MGHRA and CDR2 YSYEKL. With 1 base clipped from V and 0 bases from J, the junction kept 7 bases outside the gene matches. The CDR3 contains 17 residues.

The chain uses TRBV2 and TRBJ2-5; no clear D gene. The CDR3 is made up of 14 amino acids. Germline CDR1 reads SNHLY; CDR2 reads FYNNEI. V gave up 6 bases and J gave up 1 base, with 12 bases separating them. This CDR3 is CASRTSKGQETQYF. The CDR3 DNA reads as TGTGCCAGCAGGACCTCGAAGGGCCAAGAGACCCAGTACTTC.

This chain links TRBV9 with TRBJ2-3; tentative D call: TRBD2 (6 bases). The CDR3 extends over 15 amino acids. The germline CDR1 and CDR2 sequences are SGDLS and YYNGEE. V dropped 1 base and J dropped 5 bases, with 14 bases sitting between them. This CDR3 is CASSVTSYVGDTQYF. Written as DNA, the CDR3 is TGTGCCAGCAGCGTAACTAGCTACGTGGGAGATACGCAGTATTTT.

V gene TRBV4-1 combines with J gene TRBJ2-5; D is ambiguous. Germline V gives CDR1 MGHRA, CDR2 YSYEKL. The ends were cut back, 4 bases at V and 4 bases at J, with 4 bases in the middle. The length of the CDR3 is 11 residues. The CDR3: CASSRGETQYF. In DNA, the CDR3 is TGCGCCAGCAGCCGAGGAGAGACCCAGTACTTC.

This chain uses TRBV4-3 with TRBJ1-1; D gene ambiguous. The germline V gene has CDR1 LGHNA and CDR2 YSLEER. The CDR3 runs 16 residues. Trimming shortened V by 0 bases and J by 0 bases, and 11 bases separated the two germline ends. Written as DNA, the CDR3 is TGCGCCAGCAGCCAAGAGCTGGGATCCATGAACACTGAAGCTTTCTTT. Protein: CASSQELGSMNTEAFF.

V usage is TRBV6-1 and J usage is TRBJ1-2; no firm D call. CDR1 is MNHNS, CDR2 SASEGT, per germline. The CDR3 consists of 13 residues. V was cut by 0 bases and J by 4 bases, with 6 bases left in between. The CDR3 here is CASSEARLYGYTF. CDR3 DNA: TGTGCCAGCAGTGAAGCGCGGCTCTATGGCTACACCTTC.